This TCR beta chain is drawn from a study of blood T cell repertoires in COVID-19. Study overall: PBMCs, B-cell-depleted T cells, or T cells were the source of the cDNA or gDNA that made up the material.

This clone was counted between two and nine times. Measured with immunoSEQ multiplex PCR; TCRdb has only the in-frame clones, and not every one. The table includes roughly 48,000 clones, over 70% detected once. This CDR3 has 15 residues. The germline gives CDR1 ENHRY, CDR2 SYGVKD. Trimming shortened V by 3 bases and J by 8 bases, and 16 bases separated the two germline ends. V is TRBV10-3 and J is TRBJ1-4; perhaps TRBD1 as D (6 bases). Sequenced material: peripheral blood. This receptor was obtained from a human donor in a cohort sampled during active COVID-19. CDR3 amino acids: CAISEGTQGDEKLFF. CDR3 nucleotide sequence: TGTGCCATCAGTGAAGGAACACAGGGTGACGAAAAACTGTTTTTT.